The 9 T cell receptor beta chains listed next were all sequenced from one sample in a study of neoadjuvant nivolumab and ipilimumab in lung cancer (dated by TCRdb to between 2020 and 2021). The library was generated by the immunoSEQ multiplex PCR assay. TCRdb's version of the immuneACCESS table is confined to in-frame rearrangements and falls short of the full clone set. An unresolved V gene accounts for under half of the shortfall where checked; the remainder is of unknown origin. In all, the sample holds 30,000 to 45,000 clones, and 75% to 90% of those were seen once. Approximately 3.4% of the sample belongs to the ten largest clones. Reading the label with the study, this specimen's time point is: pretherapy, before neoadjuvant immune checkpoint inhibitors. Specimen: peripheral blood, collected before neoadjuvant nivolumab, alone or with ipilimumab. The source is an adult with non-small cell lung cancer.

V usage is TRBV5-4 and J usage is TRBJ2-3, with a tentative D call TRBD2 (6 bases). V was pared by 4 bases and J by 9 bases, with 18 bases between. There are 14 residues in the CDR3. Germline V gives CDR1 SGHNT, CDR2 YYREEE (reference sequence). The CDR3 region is CASSAEGFARTQYF. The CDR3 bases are TGTGCCAGCAGCGCGGAGGGGTTCGCCCGGACGCAGTATTTT.

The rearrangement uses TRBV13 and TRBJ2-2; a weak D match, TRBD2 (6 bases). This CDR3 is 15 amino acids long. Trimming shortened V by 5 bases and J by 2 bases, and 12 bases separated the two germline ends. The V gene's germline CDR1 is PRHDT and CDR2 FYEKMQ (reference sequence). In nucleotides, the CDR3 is TGTGCCAGCAGCCTCCGGGGGAGAAACACCGGGGAGCTGTTTTTT. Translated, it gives CASSLRGRNTGELFF.

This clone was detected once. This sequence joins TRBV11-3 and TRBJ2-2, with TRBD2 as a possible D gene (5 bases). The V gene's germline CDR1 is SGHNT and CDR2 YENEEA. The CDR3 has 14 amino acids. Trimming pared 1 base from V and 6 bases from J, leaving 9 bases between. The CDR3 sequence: CASSLGRGSGELFF. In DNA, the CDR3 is TGTGCCAGCAGCTTAGGTCGGGGTTCCGGGGAGCTGTTTTTT.

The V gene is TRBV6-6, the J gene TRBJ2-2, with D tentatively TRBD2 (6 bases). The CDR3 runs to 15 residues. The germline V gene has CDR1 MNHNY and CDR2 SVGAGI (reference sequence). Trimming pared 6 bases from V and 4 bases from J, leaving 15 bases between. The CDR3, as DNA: TGTGCCAGCAGGAGACTAGGACAAGGCACCGGGGAGCTGTTTTTT. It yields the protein CASRRLGQGTGELFF.

CDR3 sequence (DNA): TGTGCCAGTAGACCTGCCCGACAGGGGAAGACCTACAATGAGCAGTTCTTC. It codes for CASRPARQGKTYNEQFF. This rearrangement joins TRBV19 to TRBJ2-1, with 8 positions matching TRBD1. Germline lookup yields CDR1 LNHDA and CDR2 SQIVND (reference sequence). This CDR3 region has 17 residues. Germline trimming cut 6 bases from V and 2 bases from J; bases unmatched to any gene: 12.

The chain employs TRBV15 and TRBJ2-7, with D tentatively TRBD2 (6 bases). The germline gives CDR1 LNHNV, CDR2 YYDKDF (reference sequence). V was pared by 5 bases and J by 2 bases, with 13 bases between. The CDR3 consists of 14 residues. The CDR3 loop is CATSSGLLTYEQYF. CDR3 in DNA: TGTGCCACCAGCTCGGGACTCCTCACCTACGAGCAGTACTTC.

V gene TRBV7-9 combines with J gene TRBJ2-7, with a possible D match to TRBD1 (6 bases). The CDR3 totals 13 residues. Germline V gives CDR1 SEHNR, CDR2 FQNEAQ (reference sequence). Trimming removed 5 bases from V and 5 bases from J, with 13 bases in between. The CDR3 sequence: CASSRDTRNEQYF. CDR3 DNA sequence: TGTGCCAGCAGCCGGGACACCCGAAACGAGCAGTACTTC. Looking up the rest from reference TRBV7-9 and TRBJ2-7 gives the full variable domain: DTGVSQNPRHKITKRGQNVTFRCDPISEHNRLYWYRQTLGQGPEFLTYFQNEAQLEKSRLLSDRFSAERPKGSFSTLEIQRTEQGDSAMYLCASSRDTRNEQYFGPGTRLTVT.

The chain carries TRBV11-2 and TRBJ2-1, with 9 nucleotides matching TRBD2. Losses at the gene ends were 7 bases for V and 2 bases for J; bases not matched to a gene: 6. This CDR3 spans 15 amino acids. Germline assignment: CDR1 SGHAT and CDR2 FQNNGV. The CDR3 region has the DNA TGTGCCAGCACCCGCCTAGCGGGAACCTACAATGAGCAGTTCTTC. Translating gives CASTRLAGTYNEQFF.

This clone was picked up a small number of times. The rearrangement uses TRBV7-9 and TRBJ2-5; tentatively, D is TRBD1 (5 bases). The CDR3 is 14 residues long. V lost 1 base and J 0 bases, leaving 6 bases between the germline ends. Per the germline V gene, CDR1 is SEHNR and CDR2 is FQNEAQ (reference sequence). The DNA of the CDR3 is TGTGCCAGCAGCTTAGGACAGTACCAAGAGACCCAGTACTTC. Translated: CASSLGQYQETQYF.